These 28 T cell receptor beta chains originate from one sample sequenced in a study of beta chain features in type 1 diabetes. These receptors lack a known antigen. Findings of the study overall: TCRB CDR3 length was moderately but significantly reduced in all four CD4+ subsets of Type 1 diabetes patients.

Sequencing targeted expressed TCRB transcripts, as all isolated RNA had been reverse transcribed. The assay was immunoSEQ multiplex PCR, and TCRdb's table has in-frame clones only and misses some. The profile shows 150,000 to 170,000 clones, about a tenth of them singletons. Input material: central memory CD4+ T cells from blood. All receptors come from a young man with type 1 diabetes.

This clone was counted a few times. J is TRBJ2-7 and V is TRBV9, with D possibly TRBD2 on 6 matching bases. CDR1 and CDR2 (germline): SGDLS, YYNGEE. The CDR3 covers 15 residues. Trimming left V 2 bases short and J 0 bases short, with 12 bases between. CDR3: CASSVGPSDSYEQYF. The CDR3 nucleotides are TGTGCCAGCAGCGTGGGACCTAGCGACTCCTACGAGCAGTACTTC. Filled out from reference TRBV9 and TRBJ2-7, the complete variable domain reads DSGVTQTPKHLITATGQRVTLRCSPRSGDLSVYWYQQSLDQGLQFLIQYYNGEERAKGNILERFSAQQFPDLHSELNLSSLELGDSALYFCASSVGPSDSYEQYFGPGTRLTVT.

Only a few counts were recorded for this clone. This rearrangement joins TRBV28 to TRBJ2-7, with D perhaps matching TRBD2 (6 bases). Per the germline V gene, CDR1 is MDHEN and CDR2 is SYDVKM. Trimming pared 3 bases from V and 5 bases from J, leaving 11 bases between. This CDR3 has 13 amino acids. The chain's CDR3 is CASSFGGRNEQYF. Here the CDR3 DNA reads TGTGCCAGCAGTTTTGGGGGGAGGAACGAGCAGTACTTC.

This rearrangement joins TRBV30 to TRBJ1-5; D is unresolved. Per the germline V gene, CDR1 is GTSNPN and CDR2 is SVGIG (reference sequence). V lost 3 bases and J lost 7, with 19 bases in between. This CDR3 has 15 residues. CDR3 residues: CAWSAGSLGSQPQHF. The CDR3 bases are TGTGCCTGGAGCGCCGGGTCCTTGGGGAGCCAGCCCCAGCATTTT.

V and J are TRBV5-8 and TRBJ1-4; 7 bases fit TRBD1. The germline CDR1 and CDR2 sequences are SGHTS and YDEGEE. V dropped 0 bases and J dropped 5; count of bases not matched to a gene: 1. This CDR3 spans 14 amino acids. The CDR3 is CASSLGQGNEKLFF. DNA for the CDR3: TGTGCCAGCAGCTTGGGACAGGGCAATGAAAAACTGTTTTTT.

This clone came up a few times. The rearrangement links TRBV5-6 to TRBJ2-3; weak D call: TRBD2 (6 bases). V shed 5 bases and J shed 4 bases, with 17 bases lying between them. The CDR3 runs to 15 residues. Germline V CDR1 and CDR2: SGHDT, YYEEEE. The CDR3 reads CASRDTLSGADTQYF. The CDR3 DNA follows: TGTGCCAGCAGGGATACCCTTAGCGGCGCAGATACGCAGTATTTT.

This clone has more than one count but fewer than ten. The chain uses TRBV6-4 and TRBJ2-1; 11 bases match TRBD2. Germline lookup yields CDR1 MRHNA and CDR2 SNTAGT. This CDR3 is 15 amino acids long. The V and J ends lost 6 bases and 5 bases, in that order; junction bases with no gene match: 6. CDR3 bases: TGTGCCAGCAGCCTACTAGCGGGAGAAAACAATGAGCAGTTCTTC. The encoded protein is CASSLLAGENNEQFF.

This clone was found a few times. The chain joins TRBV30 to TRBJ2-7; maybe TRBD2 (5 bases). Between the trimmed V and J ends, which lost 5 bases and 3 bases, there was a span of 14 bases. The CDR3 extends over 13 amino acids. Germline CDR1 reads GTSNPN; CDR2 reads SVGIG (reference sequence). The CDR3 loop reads CAWAKRPLYEQYF. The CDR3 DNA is TGTGCCTGGGCTAAGCGGCCACTCTACGAGCAGTACTTC.

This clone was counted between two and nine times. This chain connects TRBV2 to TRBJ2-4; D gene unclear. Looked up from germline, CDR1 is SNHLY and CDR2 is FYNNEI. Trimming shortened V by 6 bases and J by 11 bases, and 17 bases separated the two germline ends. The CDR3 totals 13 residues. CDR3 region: CASRSDNGLVQYF. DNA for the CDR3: TGTGCCAGCAGGAGCGATAACGGTTTGGTTCAGTACTTC.

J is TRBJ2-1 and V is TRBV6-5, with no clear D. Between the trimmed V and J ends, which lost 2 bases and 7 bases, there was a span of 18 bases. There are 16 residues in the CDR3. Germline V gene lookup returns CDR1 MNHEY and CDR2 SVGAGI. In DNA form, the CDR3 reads TGTGCCAGCAGTTACCCCGTTAATGGCCTAGAGAATGAGCAGTTCTTC. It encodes CASSYPVNGLENEQFF.

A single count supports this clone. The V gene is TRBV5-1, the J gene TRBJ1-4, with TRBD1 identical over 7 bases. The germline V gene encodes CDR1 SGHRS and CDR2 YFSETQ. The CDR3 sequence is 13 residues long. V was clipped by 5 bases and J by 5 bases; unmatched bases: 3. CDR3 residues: CASSPGGNEKLFF. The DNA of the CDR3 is TGCGCCAGCAGTCCAGGGGGAAATGAAAAACTGTTTTTT.

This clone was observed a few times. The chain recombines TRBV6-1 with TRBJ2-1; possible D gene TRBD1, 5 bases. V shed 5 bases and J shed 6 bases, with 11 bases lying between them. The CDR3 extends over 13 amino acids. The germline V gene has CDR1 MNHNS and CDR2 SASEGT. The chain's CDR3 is CASSRGQSNEQFF. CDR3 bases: TGTGCCAGCAGTAGGGGCCAGTCCAATGAGCAGTTCTTC.

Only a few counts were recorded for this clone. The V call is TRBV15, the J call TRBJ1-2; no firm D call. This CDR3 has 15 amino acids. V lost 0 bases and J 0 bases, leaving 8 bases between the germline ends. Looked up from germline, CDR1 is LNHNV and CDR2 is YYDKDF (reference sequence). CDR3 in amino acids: CATSRDTASNYGYTF. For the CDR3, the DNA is TGTGCCACCAGCAGAGACACAGCCTCTAACTATGGCTACACCTTC.

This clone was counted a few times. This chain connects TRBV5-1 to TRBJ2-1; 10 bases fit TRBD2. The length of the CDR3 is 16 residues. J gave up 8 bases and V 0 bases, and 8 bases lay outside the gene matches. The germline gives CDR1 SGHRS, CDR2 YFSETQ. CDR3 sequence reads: CASSLASSGRADEQFF. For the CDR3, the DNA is TGCGCCAGCAGCTTGGCTTCTAGCGGGAGAGCCGATGAGCAGTTCTTC. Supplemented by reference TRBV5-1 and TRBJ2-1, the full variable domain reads KAGVTQTPRYLIKTRGQQVTLSCSPISGHRSVSWYQQTPGQGLQFLFEYFSETQRNKGNFPGRFSGRQFSNSRSEMNVSTLELGDSALYLCASSLASSGRADEQFFGPGTRLTVL.

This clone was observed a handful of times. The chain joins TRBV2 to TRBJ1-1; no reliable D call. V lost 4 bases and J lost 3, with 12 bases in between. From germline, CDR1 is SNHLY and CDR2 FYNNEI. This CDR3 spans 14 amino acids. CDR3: CASSVGEIYTEAFF. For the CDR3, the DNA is TGTGCCAGCAGTGTCGGGGAGATATACACTGAAGCTTTCTTT.

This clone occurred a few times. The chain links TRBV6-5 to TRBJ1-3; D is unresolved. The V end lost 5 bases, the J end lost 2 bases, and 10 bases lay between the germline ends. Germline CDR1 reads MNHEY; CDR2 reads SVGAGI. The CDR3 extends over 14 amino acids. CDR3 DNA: TGTGCCAGCAGTGCGAGGGCACCTGGAAACACCATATATTTT. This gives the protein CASSARAPGNTIYF.

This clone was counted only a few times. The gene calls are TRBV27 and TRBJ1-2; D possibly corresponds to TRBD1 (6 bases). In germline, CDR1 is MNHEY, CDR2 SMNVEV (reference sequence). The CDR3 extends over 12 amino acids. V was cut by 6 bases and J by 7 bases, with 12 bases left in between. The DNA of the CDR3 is TGTGCCAGCAGACAGGGAGACTCTGGCTACACCTTC. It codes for CASRQGDSGYTF.

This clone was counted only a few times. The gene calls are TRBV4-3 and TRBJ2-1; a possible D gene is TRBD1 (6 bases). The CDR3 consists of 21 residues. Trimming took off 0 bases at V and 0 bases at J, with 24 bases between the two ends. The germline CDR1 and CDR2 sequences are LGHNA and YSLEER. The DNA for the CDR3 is TGCGCCAGCAGCCAAGATAATCTGCAGGGGAACATTTTGAGCTCCTACAATGAGCAGTTCTTC. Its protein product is CASSQDNLQGNILSSYNEQFF.

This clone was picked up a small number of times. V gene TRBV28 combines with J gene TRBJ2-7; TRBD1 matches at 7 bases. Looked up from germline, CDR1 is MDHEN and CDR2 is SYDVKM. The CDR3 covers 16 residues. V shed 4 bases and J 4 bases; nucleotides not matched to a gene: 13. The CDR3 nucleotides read TGTGCCAGCAGTTCTCAACAGGGGTCCGGTGTTTACGAGCAGTACTTC. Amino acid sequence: CASSSQQGSGVYEQYF.

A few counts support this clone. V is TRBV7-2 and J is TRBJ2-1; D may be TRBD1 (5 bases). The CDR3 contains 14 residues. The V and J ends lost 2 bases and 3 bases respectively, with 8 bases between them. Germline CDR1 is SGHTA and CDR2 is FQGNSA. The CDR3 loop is CASSLITGYNEQFF. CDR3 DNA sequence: TGTGCCAGCAGCTTAATAACAGGCTACAATGAGCAGTTCTTC.

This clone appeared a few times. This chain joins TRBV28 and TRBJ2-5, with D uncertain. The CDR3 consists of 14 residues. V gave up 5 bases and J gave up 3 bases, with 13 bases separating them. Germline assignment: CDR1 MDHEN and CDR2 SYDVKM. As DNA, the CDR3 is TGTGCCAGCAGTCCCGCGTCCGCGGAAGAGACCCAGTACTTC. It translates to CASSPASAEETQYF.

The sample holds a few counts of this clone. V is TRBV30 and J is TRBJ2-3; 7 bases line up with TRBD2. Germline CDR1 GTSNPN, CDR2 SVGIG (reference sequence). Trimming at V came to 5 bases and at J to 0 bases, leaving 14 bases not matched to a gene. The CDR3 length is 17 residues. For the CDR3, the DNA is TGTGCCTGGGGCTCCGATGGGAGGGCATCTAGCACAGATACGCAGTATTTT. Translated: CAWGSDGRASSTDTQYF.

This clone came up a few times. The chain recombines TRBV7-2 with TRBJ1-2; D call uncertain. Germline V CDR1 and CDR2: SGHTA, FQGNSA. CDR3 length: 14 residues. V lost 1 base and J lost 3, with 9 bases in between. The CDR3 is CASSLDSSYYGYTF. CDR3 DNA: TGTGCCAGCAGCTTAGACAGCTCTTACTATGGCTACACCTTC.

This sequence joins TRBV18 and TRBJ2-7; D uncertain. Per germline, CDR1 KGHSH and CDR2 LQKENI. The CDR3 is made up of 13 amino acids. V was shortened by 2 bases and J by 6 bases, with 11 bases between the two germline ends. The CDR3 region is CASSPGTGLEQYF. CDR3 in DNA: TGTGCCAGCTCACCAGGAACTGGGCTCGAGCAGTACTTC.

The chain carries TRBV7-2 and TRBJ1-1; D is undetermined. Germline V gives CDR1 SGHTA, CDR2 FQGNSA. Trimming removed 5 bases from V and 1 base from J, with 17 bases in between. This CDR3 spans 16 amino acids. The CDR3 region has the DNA TGTGCCAGCAGCCCCTATTCGTTTAACAGGAACACTGAAGCTTTCTTT. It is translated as CASSPYSFNRNTEAFF.

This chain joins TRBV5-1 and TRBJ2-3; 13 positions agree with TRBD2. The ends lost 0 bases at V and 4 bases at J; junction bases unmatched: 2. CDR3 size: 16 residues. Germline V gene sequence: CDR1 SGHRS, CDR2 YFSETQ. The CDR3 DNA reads TGCGCCAGCAGCTTGGTTGGACTAGCGGGAGCAGATACGCAGTATTTT. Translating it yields CASSLVGLAGADTQYF.

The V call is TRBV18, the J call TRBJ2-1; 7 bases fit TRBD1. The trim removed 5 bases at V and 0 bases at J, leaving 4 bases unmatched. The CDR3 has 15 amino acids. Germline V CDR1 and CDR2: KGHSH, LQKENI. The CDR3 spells CASSTGQDSYNEQFF. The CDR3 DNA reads TGTGCCAGCTCAACCGGACAGGACTCCTACAATGAGCAGTTCTTC.

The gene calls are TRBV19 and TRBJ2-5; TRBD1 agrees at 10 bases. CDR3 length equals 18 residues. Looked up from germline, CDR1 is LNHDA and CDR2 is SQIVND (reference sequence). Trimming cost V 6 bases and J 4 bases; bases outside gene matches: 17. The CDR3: CASSRPGTGVPTGETQYF. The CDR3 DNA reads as TGTGCCAGTAGCCGCCCCGGGACAGGGGTACCAACGGGAGAGACCCAGTACTTC.

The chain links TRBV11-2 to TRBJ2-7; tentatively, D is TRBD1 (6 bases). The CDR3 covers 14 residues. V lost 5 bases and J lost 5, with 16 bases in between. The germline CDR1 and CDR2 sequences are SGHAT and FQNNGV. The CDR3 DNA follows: TGTGCCAGCAGCGGGAACTCCAGGGGCAACGAGCAGTACTTC. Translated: CASSGNSRGNEQYF. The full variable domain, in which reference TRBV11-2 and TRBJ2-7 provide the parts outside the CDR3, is EAGVAQSPRYKIIEKRQSVAFWCNPISGHATLYWYQQILGQGPKLLIQFQNNGVVDDSQLPKDRFSAERLKGVDSTLKIQPAKLEDSAVYLCASSGNSRGNEQYFGPGTRLTVT.